These 10 T cell receptor beta chains originate from one sample sequenced in a study of blood T cell repertoires in COVID-19. This table comes from immunoSEQ multiplex PCR, and its TCRdb copy is limited to in-frame clones, with some not included. The sample shows 490,000 or so clones, roughly nine tenths of them seen only once. The sample comprised PBMCs or T cells enriched from blood (not recorded which). The receptor set was obtained from a woman between 55 and 75 years old who had recovered from COVID-19.

The rearrangement uses TRBV5-6 and TRBJ2-4; TRBD1 matches 8 bases. From germline, CDR1 is SGHDT and CDR2 YYEEEE. This CDR3 has 13 residues. V lost 2 bases, J lost 7 bases, and 2 bases stayed unmatched. The CDR3 nucleotides read TGTGCCAGCAGCTTCCAGGGGGCGAACATTCAGTACTTC. Translated: CASSFQGANIQYF.

This clone is a singleton in its sample. The V gene is TRBV19, the J gene TRBJ1-1, with 8 bases that match TRBD1. The CDR3 runs 13 residues. Germline V CDR1 and CDR2: LNHDA, SQIVND (reference sequence). J lost 5 bases, V lost 4 bases, and 3 bases had no gene match. The chain's CDR3 is CASSTDRGTEAFF. CDR3 DNA: TGTGCCAGTAGTACAGACAGGGGAACTGAAGCTTTCTTT. The complete variable domain, with remaining parts taken from reference TRBV19 and TRBJ1-1, reads DGGITQSPKYLFRKEGQNVTLSCEQNLNHDAMYWYRQDPGQGLRLIYYSQIVNDFQKGDIAEGYSVSREKKESFPLTVTSAQKNPTAFYLCASSTDRGTEAFFGQGTRLTVV.

This clone came up once. The chain carries TRBV7-9 and TRBJ1-5; D might be TRBD1 (5 bases). The germline V and J ends were trimmed by 0 bases and 4 bases, with 10 bases remaining between them. Germline lookup yields CDR1 SEHNR and CDR2 FQNEAQ (reference sequence). The CDR3 has 15 residues. DNA of the CDR3: TGTGCCAGCAGCTTAGCGGGGCTAGTAAATCAGCCCCAGCATTTT. Protein product: CASSLAGLVNQPQHF.

This clone was recorded a few times. The chain combines TRBV11-2 with TRBJ1-2, with D maybe TRBD1 (5 bases). Germline CDR1 reads SGHAT; CDR2 reads FQNNGV. The CDR3 runs 16 residues. The germline V and J ends were trimmed by 2 bases and 1 base, with 14 bases remaining between them. CDR3 in DNA: TGTGCCAGCAGCTTATGGGCGGGGGGAAGTAACTATGGCTACACCTTC. Translation gives CASSLWAGGSNYGYTF.

V usage is TRBV25-1 and J usage is TRBJ2-3; 9 nucleotides line up with TRBD1. Germline V gene lookup returns CDR1 MGHDK and CDR2 SYGVNS. The CDR3 is 15 amino acids. V lost 3 bases, J lost 3 bases, and 4 bases stayed unmatched. CDR3 nucleotides: TGTGCCAGCAGTGACCCAGGACAGGGGACAGATACGCAGTATTTT. Amino acids: CASSDPGQGTDTQYF. Full variable domain (rest looked up from reference TRBV25-1 and TRBJ2-3): EADIYQTPRYLVIGTGKKITLECSQTMGHDKMYWYQQDPGMELHLIHYSYGVNSTEKGDLSSESTVSRIRTEHFPLTLESARPSHTSQYLCASSDPGQGTDTQYFGPGTRLTVL.

V gene TRBV9 combines with J gene TRBJ1-3; D gene uncertain. The germline V gene encodes CDR1 SGDLS and CDR2 YYNGEE. The V gene lost 3 bases and the J gene lost 1 base, with 23 bases spanning the gap. The length of the CDR3 is 19 residues. DNA of the CDR3: TGTGCCAGCAGCGGCCCCCCCGGCGGGATGATAGGGTCTGGAAACACCATATATTTT. This codes for CASSGPPGGMIGSGNTIYF.

The V gene is TRBV3-1 (or the pseudogene TRBV3-2), the J gene TRBJ1-2; D remains unclear. Germline CDR1 LGHDT, CDR2 YNNKEL (reference sequence). The CDR3 contains 14 residues. Trimming stripped 4 bases from V and 7 bases from J, with 16 bases between. The CDR3 nucleotides are TGTGCCAGCAGCCCCGACATGTTGGGTGGTGGCTACACCTTC. It is translated as CASSPDMLGGGYTF.

DNA for the CDR3: TGTGCCACCAGTGATCCTGGACAGGATGGTTCACAGCCCCAGCATTTT. Translation: CATSDPGQDGSQPQHF. V and J are TRBV24-1 and TRBJ1-5, with 7 positions matching TRBD1. The germline gives CDR1 KGHDR, CDR2 SFDVKD. J gave up 7 bases and V 3 bases, and 11 bases lay outside the gene matches. CDR3 size: 16 residues.

The rearrangement uses TRBV19 and TRBJ2-3, with TRBD1 identical over 7 bases. Germline-derived CDR1 and CDR2 are LNHDA and SQIVND (reference sequence). Trimming took 2 bases from V and 8 from J; bases not matched to a gene: 10. This CDR3 spans 15 amino acids. CDR3 nucleotides: TGTGCCAGTAGTATAATGGGACAGTCTTCCTTTACGCAGTATTTT. This codes for CASSIMGQSSFTQYF.

The chain couples TRBV3-1 (or the pseudogene TRBV3-2) to TRBJ1-2; D is unclear. There are 14 residues in the CDR3. V lost 6 bases and J 8 bases, leaving 19 bases between the germline ends. CDR1 and CDR2 from the germline V gene are LGHDT and YNNKEL (reference sequence). The CDR3: CASRPGTAGWGYTF. Written as DNA, the CDR3 is TGTGCCAGCAGACCCGGAACAGCGGGCTGGGGCTACACCTTC.